These 17 T cell receptor beta chains came from one sample sequenced in a study of blood T cells in healthy people across ages. A second PCR, run for about 7 to 11 cycles, used a sample-barcoded 5' primer plus a J-beta primer mix. MiXCR was run by TCRdb on the 5' RACE reads, yielding one entry per CDR3 protein. The profile covers 650,000 to 700,000 distinct CDR3 sequences, with approximately 31% appearing a single time and 15% taken by the ten largest. Sequencing was performed on blood. Receptors originate from a woman of 80 years or more in good health.

In this sample, this clonotype turned up many times. This chain connects TRBV29-1 to TRBJ1-5; the D gene is possibly TRBD1 (6 bases). The germline V and J ends were trimmed by 6 bases and 0 bases, with 12 bases remaining between them. Germline loops: CDR1 SQVTM, CDR2 ANQGSEA. This CDR3 is 14 amino acids long. CDR3: CSVGEGDSNQPQHF. The CDR3 nucleotides read TGCAGCGTGGGGGAGGGGGATAGCAATCAGCCCCAGCATTTT.

This clonotype showed up many times. The chain joins TRBV5-5 to TRBJ2-3; D is perhaps TRBD1 (5 bases). CDR1 and CDR2 from the germline V gene are SGHKS and YYEKEE (reference sequence). Trimming took 5 bases from V and 2 from J, leaving 12 bases between them. CDR3 length equals 14 residues. DNA for the CDR3: TGTGCCAGCAGTACGGACATTCCCACAGATACGCAGTATTTT. Its translation is CASSTDIPTDTQYF.

The genes are TRBV6-1 and TRBJ2-3; a weak D match, TRBD1 (6 bases). Trimming pared 10 bases from V and 3 bases from J, leaving 17 bases between. Germline-derived CDR1 and CDR2 are MNHNS and SASEGT. This CDR3 has 14 amino acids. The CDR3 loop reads CATQKGDVTDTQYF. CDR3 DNA sequence: TGTGCCACTCAGAAGGGGGATGTAACAGATACGCAGTATTTT.

This clonotype was found many times. The gene calls are TRBV20-1 and TRBJ1-6; the match to TRBD1 covers 7 bases. The CDR3 loop spans 13 amino acids. Germline V lookup: CDR1 DFQATT, CDR2 SNEGSKA (reference sequence). V shed 3 bases, J shed 7 bases, and the junction held 3 bases outside the gene matches. The CDR3 DNA reads as TGCAGTGCTAGCGGGACAGTGAATTCACCCCTCCACTTT. This codes for CSASGTVNSPLHF.

Points on this clonotype: Being one base from a much bigger clone, this may be a read error. V usage is TRBV28 and J usage is TRBJ2-5; 9 bases match TRBD1. This CDR3 is 14 amino acids long. From germline, CDR1 is MDHEN and CDR2 SYDVKM. Trimming took 6 bases from V and 5 from J; bases not matched to a gene: 7. CDR3: CASRAGQGLETQYF. The CDR3 DNA reads TGTGCCAGCAGGGCCGGACAGGGGTTGGAGACCCAGTACTTC.

This chain uses TRBV29-1 with TRBJ1-2, with TRBD1 matching over 9 bases. The CDR3 extends over 13 amino acids. After removal of 6 bases from V and 6 bases from J, the junction contained 8 bases not matched to a gene. Germline V gene sequence: CDR1 SQVTM, CDR2 ANQGSEA. The CDR3 nucleotides are TGCAGCGTGGTGGACAGGGGAAGTCATGGCTACACCTTC. Its translation: CSVVDRGSHGYTF.

This chain joins TRBV11-2 and TRBJ1-1, with D possibly matching TRBD1 (5 bases). The germline V gene has CDR1 SGHAT and CDR2 FQNNGV. The CDR3 covers 14 residues. The V end lost 3 bases, the J end lost 4 bases, and 12 bases lay between the germline ends. Here the CDR3 reads CASSFKGSFTEAFF. The CDR3 DNA reads TGTGCCAGCAGCTTTAAGGGGAGTTTCACTGAAGCTTTCTTT.

The chain has TRBV2 and TRBJ2-7, with D perhaps assigned TRBD1 or TRBD2 (7 bases each). The CDR3 is 14 amino acids. Germline V gives CDR1 SNHLY, CDR2 FYNNEI. V shed 11 bases and J shed 4 bases, with 21 bases lying between them. The CDR3 spells CACTRGDRGYEQYF. The CDR3 DNA reads TGTGCCTGCACCCGGGGGGACAGAGGTTACGAGCAGTACTTC.

This clonotype showed up many times. The rearrangement links TRBV13 to TRBJ2-5, with 8 bases lining up with TRBD2. CDR1 PRHDT and CDR2 FYEKMQ come from the germline V gene (reference sequence). The CDR3 has 12 amino acids. V was pared by 0 bases and J by 9 bases, with 0 bases of the junction left unmatched. The CDR3 coding sequence is TGTGCCAGCAGCTTAGGACTAGCGGCCCAGTACTTC. It specifies CASSLGLAAQYF.

This clonotype was detected only once. A read error is possible here, since a much larger clone lies one base away. The J gene is TRBJ2-1, the V gene TRBV6-5, with D possibly called TRBD1 or TRBD2 (5 bases each). There are 16 residues in the CDR3. CDR1 is MNHEY and CDR2 is SVGAGI in the germline V gene. DNA of the CDR3: TGTACCAGCAGCCCCGGGGCAGGAGCGCCCAACAATGAGCAGTTCTTC. Translating it yields CTSSPGAGAPNNEQFF.

V is TRBV11-2 and J is TRBJ2-1; TRBD2 matches at 14 bases. Per germline, CDR1 SGHAT and CDR2 FQNNGV. This CDR3 has 16 amino acids. After removal of 1 base from V and 8 bases from J, the junction contained 4 bases not matched to a gene. The DNA of the CDR3 is TGTGCCAGCAGCTTAGTGACTAGCGGGGGGGCTGATGAGCAGTTCTTC. Translation gives CASSLVTSGGADEQFF. The full variable domain, in which reference TRBV11-2 and TRBJ2-1 provide the parts outside the CDR3, is EAGVAQSPRYKIIEKRQSVAFWCNPISGHATLYWYQQILGQGPKLLIQFQNNGVVDDSQLPKDRFSAERLKGVDSTLKIQPAKLEDSAVYLCASSLVTSGGADEQFFGPGTRLTVL.

This clonotype showed up just a few times. With a much larger clone just one base away, this may be a read error. The J gene is TRBJ2-7, the V gene TRBV4-1; D could derive from TRBD1 or TRBD2 (6 bases each). This CDR3 has 17 residues. Per germline, CDR1 MGHRA and CDR2 YSYEKL. The CDR3 nucleotides read TGCGCCAGCAACCAAGGAAAGGGGGGCCCCAGCTCCTACGAGCAGTACTTC. Amino acids: CASNQGKGGPSSYEQYF.

There are a few counts of this clonotype. CDR3 in amino acids: CATSDAAGGRHNEQYF. In DNA, the CDR3 is TGTGCCACCAGTGACGCAGCGGGGGGGCGTCACAATGAGCAGTACTTC. V and J are TRBV24-1 and TRBJ2-5; 10 bases map to TRBD2. The V and J ends lost 4 bases and 11 bases, in that order; junction bases with no gene match: 15. CDR1 and CDR2 from the germline V gene are KGHDR and SFDVKD. This CDR3 contains 16 residues.

As to this clonotype: Its ends do not fully match the called genes, so a read error is possible. This chain joins TRBV18 and TRBJ2-5; TRBD1 aligns across 10 bases. Germline V CDR1 and CDR2: KGHSH, LQKENI. This CDR3 has 14 amino acids. CDR3 DNA sequence: TGTGCCAGCTCACCCGGGACAGGGGTAGAGGCCCAGTACTTC. It specifies CASSPGTGVEAQYF.

Comment on this clonotype: A much more abundant neighbour one base away suggests this may be a read error. The chain couples TRBV15 to TRBJ1-5, with D hard to call. CDR1 and CDR2 (germline): LNHNV, YYDKDF (reference sequence). Deletions cut 2 bases from V and 5 bases from J, with 10 bases between. The length of the CDR3 is 14 residues. CDR3 amino acids: CATSRHDGDQPQHF. In nucleotides, the CDR3 is TGTGCCACCAGCAGACACGACGGGGATCAGCCCCAGCATTTT.

The chain is built from TRBV28 and TRBJ1-2, with 7 positions matching TRBD1. The CDR3 extends over 14 amino acids. Trimming took 6 bases from V and 4 from J; bases not matched to a gene: 8. CDR1 MDHEN and CDR2 SYDVKM come from the germline V gene. CDR3 in DNA: TGTGCCAGCAGGTATCAGGGGGGCCGCTATGGCTACACCTTC. Its protein is CASRYQGGRYGYTF.

V is TRBV21-1 and J is TRBJ1-1. TRBV21-1 is a pseudogene segment. The CDR3 totals 11 residues. CDR3 nucleotides: TGTGCCAGCAACCCAGGCGGTGAAGCTTTCTTT. Translating it yields CASNPGGEAFF.